This TCR beta chain was sequenced for a study of cytomegalovirus exposure and HLA in healthy donors. Study outcomes and limitations: Diagnosis of cytomegalovirus status made by the classifier reportedly showed high specificity and sensitivity.

On this clone: Its cognate antigen is unknown.

This CDR3 has 15 amino acids. CDR1 is GTSNPN and CDR2 is SVGIG in the germline V gene (reference sequence). After removal of 8 bases from V and 5 bases from J, the junction contained 13 bases not matched to a gene. In the PCR, 60 Vbeta and 13 Jbeta primers were used. Generated by immunoSEQ multiplex PCR, the TCRdb table keeps only in-frame clones and is missing some. In total, the table holds just over 80,000 clones. The sequenced material came from PBMCs. This sequence was found in a woman aged 25 to 39 in good health and CMV-seronegative. The chain has TRBV30 and TRBJ1-5; 9 nucleotides align to TRBD1. CDR3 sequence (DNA): TGTGCCGGGAACCCGGGACAGGGTGGACATCAGCCCCAGCATTTT. Its protein product is CAGNPGQGGHQPQHF.